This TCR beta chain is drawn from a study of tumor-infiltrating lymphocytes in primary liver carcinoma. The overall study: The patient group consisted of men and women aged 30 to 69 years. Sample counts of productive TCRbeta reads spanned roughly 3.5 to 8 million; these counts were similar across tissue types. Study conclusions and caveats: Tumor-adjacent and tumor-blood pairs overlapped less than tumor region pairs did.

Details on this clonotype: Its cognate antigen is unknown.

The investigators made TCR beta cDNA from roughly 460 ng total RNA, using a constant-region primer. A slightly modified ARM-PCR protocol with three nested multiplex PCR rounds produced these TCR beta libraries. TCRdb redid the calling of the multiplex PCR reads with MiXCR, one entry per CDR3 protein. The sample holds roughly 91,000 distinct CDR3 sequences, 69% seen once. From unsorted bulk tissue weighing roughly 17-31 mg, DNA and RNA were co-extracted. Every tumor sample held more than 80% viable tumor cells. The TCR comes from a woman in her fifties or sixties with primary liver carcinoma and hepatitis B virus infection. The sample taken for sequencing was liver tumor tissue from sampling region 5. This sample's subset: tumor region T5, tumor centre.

CDR3 protein: CASSPIPGGELFF. The CDR3 bases are TGTGCCAGCAGCCCCATCCCGGGCGGGGAGCTGTTTTTT. V is TRBV7-3 and J is TRBJ2-2; D unclear. Between the trimmed V and J ends, which lost 5 bases and 7 bases, there was a span of 11 bases. From germline, CDR1 is SGHTA and CDR2 FQGTGA. CDR3 length equals 13 residues.